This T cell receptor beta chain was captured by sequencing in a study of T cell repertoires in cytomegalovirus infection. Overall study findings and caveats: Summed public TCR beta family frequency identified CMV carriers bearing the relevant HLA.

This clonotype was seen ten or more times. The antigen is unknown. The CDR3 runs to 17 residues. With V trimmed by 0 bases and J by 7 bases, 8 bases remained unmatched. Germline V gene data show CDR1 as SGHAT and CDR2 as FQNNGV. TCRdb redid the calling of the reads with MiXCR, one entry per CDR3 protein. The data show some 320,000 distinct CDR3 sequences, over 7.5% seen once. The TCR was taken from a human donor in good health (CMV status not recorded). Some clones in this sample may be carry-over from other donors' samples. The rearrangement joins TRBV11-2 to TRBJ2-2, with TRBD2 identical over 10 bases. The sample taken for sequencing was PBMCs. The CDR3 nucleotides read TGTGCCAGCAGCTTAGAACATCTAGCGGGAGTTGGCGGGGAGCTGTTTTTT. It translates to CASSLEHLAGVGGELFF.